This is a list of T cell receptor beta chains from one sample in a study of OX40 agonist ivuxolimab in advanced cancers. Measured with immunoSEQ multiplex PCR; TCRdb has only the in-frame clones, and not every one. Here the sample spans over 90,000 clones, 90% being singletons. The input for sequencing was CD4+ or CD8+ T cells sorted from blood, taken in a trial of the OX40 agonist ivuxolimab. All receptors come from an adult with an advanced solid tumor such as melanoma, head and neck, liver or kidney cancer. Each CDR3 is given with its conserved first and last residue. Each record gives: clone size, D gene, V gene, J gene, CDR3 protein, CDR3 DNA. D genes are given only for firm matches. The size field is filled for only some rows; it gives once, few, many or a size class.

clone_size: NA
d_call: NA
v_call: TRBV5-1
j_call: TRBJ1-4
cdr3_aa: CASSGTGSEKLFF
cdr3_nt: TGCGCCAGCAGCGGTACAGGGTCTGAAAAACTGTTTTTT

clone_size: few
d_call: NA
v_call: TRBV9
j_call: TRBJ1-1
cdr3_aa: CASSVDPQEDEAFF
cdr3_nt: TGTGCCAGCAGCGTAGATCCACAAGAAGATGAAGCTTTCTTT

clone_size: few
d_call: TRBD2
v_call: TRBV2
j_call: TRBJ2-1
cdr3_aa: CASSVSGGPYTPNEQFF
cdr3_nt: TGTGCCAGCAGTGTTTCGGGGGGGCCCTACACTCCCAATGAGCAGTTCTTC

clone_size: NA
d_call: NA
v_call: TRBV29-1
j_call: TRBJ1-2
cdr3_aa: CSTGSRQGNYGYTF
cdr3_nt: TGCAGCACCGGGAGCAGGCAGGGGAACTATGGCTACACCTTC

clone_size: NA
d_call: NA
v_call: TRBV7-9
j_call: TRBJ2-7
cdr3_aa: CASSLGQYYEQYF
cdr3_nt: TGTGCCAGCAGCTTAGGCCAGTACTACGAGCAGTACTTC

clone_size: NA
d_call: TRBD1
v_call: TRBV19
j_call: TRBJ2-7
cdr3_aa: CASSIGAGTGGFYEQYF
cdr3_nt: TGTGCCAGTAGTATAGGGGCCGGAACAGGGGGCTTCTACGAGCAGTACTTC

clone_size: NA
d_call: NA
v_call: TRBV15
j_call: TRBJ2-1
cdr3_aa: CATSGGTAGVNEQFF
cdr3_nt: TGTGCCACCAGCGGAGGGACAGCGGGGGTGAATGAGCAGTTCTTC

clone_size: NA
d_call: NA
v_call: TRBV5-1
j_call: TRBJ1-2
cdr3_aa: CASSLNGDRYTF
cdr3_nt: TGCGCCAGCAGCTTGAATGGGGATCGCTACACCTTC

clone_size: NA
d_call: NA
v_call: TRBV30
j_call: TRBJ1-6
cdr3_aa: CAWSFEWPRSPLHF
cdr3_nt: TGTGCCTGGAGTTTCGAATGGCCAAGATCACCCCTCCACTTT

clone_size: NA
d_call: TRBD1
v_call: TRBV19
j_call: TRBJ1-5
cdr3_aa: CASKTGDYSNQPQHF
cdr3_nt: TGTGCCAGTAAGACAGGGGACTATAGCAATCAGCCCCAGCATTTT

clone_size: NA
d_call: TRBD1
v_call: TRBV27
j_call: TRBJ1-1
cdr3_aa: CASKRQGIVLSEAFF
cdr3_nt: TGTGCCAGCAAACGACAGGGGATTGTTCTGTCTGAAGCTTTCTTT

clone_size: NA
d_call: NA
v_call: TRBV5-1
j_call: TRBJ2-5
cdr3_aa: CASSLDLETQYF
cdr3_nt: TGCGCCAGCAGCTTGGACTTAGAGACCCAGTACTTC

clone_size: NA
d_call: NA
v_call: TRBV19
j_call: TRBJ1-5
cdr3_aa: CASSIFDQPQHF
cdr3_nt: TGTGCCAGTAGTATTTTCGATCAGCCCCAGCATTTT

clone_size: once
d_call: TRBD1
v_call: TRBV11-1
j_call: TRBJ1-1
cdr3_aa: CASSLGGQGAQGLNTEAFF
cdr3_nt: TGTGCCAGCAGCCTAGGTGGACAGGGGGCGCAGGGCTTGAACACTGAAGCTTTCTTT

clone_size: NA
d_call: NA
v_call: TRBV18
j_call: TRBJ1-2
cdr3_aa: CASSTSLGLINYGYTF
cdr3_nt: TGTGCCAGCTCGACGTCTCTAGGACTGATAAACTATGGCTACACCTTC

clone_size: NA
d_call: NA
v_call: TRBV5-6
j_call: TRBJ1-4
cdr3_aa: CASSWGGATNEKLFF
cdr3_nt: TGTGCCAGCAGCTGGGGCGGTGCAACTAATGAAAAACTGTTTTTT

clone_size: NA
d_call: NA
v_call: TRBV10-3
j_call: TRBJ1-5
cdr3_aa: CAISESSGPYTTNQPQHF
cdr3_nt: TGTGCCATCAGTGAGTCTTCTGGTCCTTACACTACGAATCAGCCCCAGCATTTT

clone_size: NA
d_call: NA
v_call: TRBV7-8
j_call: TRBJ2-1
cdr3_aa: CASSLAGGSAYNEQFF
cdr3_nt: TGTGCCAGCAGCTTAGCGGGGGGCTCGGCCTACAATGAGCAGTTCTTC

clone_size: NA
d_call: TRBD2
v_call: TRBV10-3
j_call: TRBJ2-1
cdr3_aa: CATTGLAETNEQFF
cdr3_nt: TGTGCCACCACCGGACTAGCGGAGACGAATGAGCAGTTCTTC

clone_size: NA
d_call: NA
v_call: TRBV5-1
j_call: TRBJ1-1
cdr3_aa: CASSLSVMNTEAFF
cdr3_nt: TGCGCCAGCAGCTTGTCAGTCATGAACACTGAAGCTTTCTTT

clone_size: NA
d_call: TRBD2
v_call: TRBV5-8
j_call: TRBJ2-3
cdr3_aa: CASSSQTTTSGNTDTQYF
cdr3_nt: TGTGCCAGCAGCTCACAGACGACGACTAGCGGGAACACAGATACGCAGTATTTT

clone_size: NA
d_call: TRBD1
v_call: TRBV10-3
j_call: TRBJ2-1
cdr3_aa: CAISPGTGEGNEQFF
cdr3_nt: TGTGCCATCAGTCCCGGGACAGGGGAGGGCAATGAGCAGTTCTTC

clone_size: NA
d_call: NA
v_call: TRBV12-5
j_call: TRBJ2-3
cdr3_aa: CASSLSVSAVGTDTQYF
cdr3_nt: TGTGCTAGTTCCCTAAGCGTATCCGCGGTGGGCACAGATACGCAGTATTTT

clone_size: NA
d_call: NA
v_call: TRBV6-6
j_call: TRBJ2-7
cdr3_aa: CASRSGVGAYEQYF
cdr3_nt: TGTGCCAGCAGGAGCGGGGTGGGGGCTTACGAGCAGTACTTC

clone_size: NA
d_call: NA
v_call: TRBV29-1
j_call: TRBJ2-2
cdr3_aa: CSGASSYNTGELFF
cdr3_nt: TGCAGCGGTGCCAGCAGTTATAACACCGGGGAGCTGTTTTTT